This TCR beta chain emerged from a study of blood T cell repertoires in COVID-19. Study background: The analysed material was cDNA or gDNA that came from T cells, B-cell-depleted T cells, or PBMCs.

The germline V gene has CDR1 SGHNT and CDR2 YYREEE (reference sequence). The CDR3 runs to 14 residues. Trimming left V 1 base short and J 1 base short, with 8 bases between. The repertoire was sequenced with immunoSEQ multiplex PCR; TCRdb's copy has only in-frame clones and lacks some. Altogether fewer than 400,000 clones are present, 85% being singletons, with the ten largest covering around 1.8%. Participants were aged about 18 to 89 years from approximately 25 US areas. Participant reports of clinical history set cohort assignment. The study recruited exposed participants who had met a COVID-19 case within 2 weeks before entry.

Specimen: PBMCs or T cells enriched from blood (not recorded which). The chain is built from TRBV5-4 and TRBJ2-5, with D perhaps matching TRBD1 (5 bases). The receptor was derived from a woman younger than 45 who had been exposed to COVID-19. The DNA for the CDR3 is TGTGCCAGCAGCTTGCCCGACAGCCAAGAGACCCAGTACTTC. Residues: CASSLPDSQETQYF.